This note documents a single TCR beta chain sequence. Its target is not known. The sample originates from a study of T cells in Graves' hyperthyroidism and ophthalmopathy. The study, taken as a whole, reports: Peripheral blood also featured most of the thyroid clonotypes expanded above 0.001.

The V end was cut by 0 bases, the J end by 5 bases, with 8 bases between. The V gene's germline CDR1 is LGHNA and CDR2 YNFKEQ. CDR3 size: 13 residues. Amplification of TCR beta CDR3 regions was performed using RNA transcripts as template. Carried out on the TCR CDR3, a first-round RT-PCR used the HTBI primer set. TCRdb called the multiplex PCR reads again in MiXCR, with one record for every CDR3 protein. Of approximately 870,000 distinct CDR3 sequences in the sample, approximately 40% are singletons; the top ten hold roughly 8.3%. Patients between 18 and 65 years old had hyperthyroidism, newly diagnosed and lasting under 2 months. Fresh peripheral blood, about 9.6 ml, yielded the PBMCs.

This TCR was recovered from a man younger than 35 with Graves' hyperthyroidism. The rearrangement joins TRBV4-2 to TRBJ2-7; no reliable D call. Material: blood. The CDR3 spells CASSQEDGNEQYF. In DNA form, the CDR3 reads TGTGCCAGCAGCCAAGAGGACGGAAACGAGCAGTACTTC.